This TCR beta chain was identified in a study of shared clonotypes between healthy human individuals. Several immunoSEQ plates received, in even portions, the genomic DNA of each subset. Assay: immunoSEQ multiplex PCR; the TCRdb copy retains only in-frame clones and omits some. The sample contains approximately 1.1 million clones, approximately 80% of which appear only once. V lost 2 bases and J lost 1, with 9 bases in between. Germline V CDR1 and CDR2: KGHSH, LQKENI. CDR3 size: 15 residues. Sequencing was done on a sample of memory CD4+ T cells from PBMCs. Stated subset: CD45RA-negative fraction. The sequence derives from a man between 18 and 35 years old in good health. Some clones in this sample may be carry-over from other donors' samples. The chain recombines TRBV18 with TRBJ2-1; perhaps TRBD1 as D (6 bases). As DNA, the CDR3 is TGTGCCAGCTCACCAAGTGACAGGTCCTACAATGAGCAGTTCTTC. Translation: CASSPSDRSYNEQFF.